These 22 T cell receptor beta chains share one sample of origin, sequenced in a study of T cell responses to AZD1222 COVID-19 vaccine. Profiled with immunoSEQ multiplex PCR; TCRdb holds only in-frame clones, not every one. This table holds 150,000 to 180,000 clones, 70% to 90% found once. Sequencing was performed on peripheral blood, taken on day 0 of MenACWY control vaccination. The receptors originated from an adult in good health.

The chain employs TRBV2 and TRBJ1-3; D not resolved. Looked up from germline, CDR1 is SNHLY and CDR2 is FYNNEI. V lost 6 bases and J 0 bases, leaving 9 bases between the germline ends. CDR3 length: 14 residues. CDR3 coding DNA: TGTGCCAGCAGGGAGTTATTCTCTGGAAACACCATATATTTT. It codes for CASRELFSGNTIYF.

The chain links TRBV11-3 to TRBJ2-5; the D gene is possibly TRBD2 (6 bases). The CDR3 has 14 amino acids. V lost 1 base to trimming and J lost 1 base, with 7 bases between them. CDR1 SGHNT and CDR2 YENEEA come from the germline V gene. The CDR3 DNA follows: TGTGCCAGCAGCTTAGGCGGGGCCCAAGAGACCCAGTACTTC. Protein product: CASSLGGAQETQYF. The whole variable domain, remainder taken from reference TRBV11-3 and TRBJ2-5, is EAGVVQSPRYKIIEKKQPVAFWCNPISGHNTLYWYLQNLGQGPELLIRYENEEAVDDSQLPKDRFSAERLKGVDSTLKIQPAELGDSAVYLCASSLGGAQETQYFGPGTRLLVL.

The chain combines TRBV7-9 with TRBJ2-5, with D possibly matching TRBD1 (6 bases). Germline V gene data show CDR1 as SEHNR and CDR2 as FQNEAQ (reference sequence). The CDR3 is made up of 12 amino acids. Trimming removed 1 base from V and 10 bases from J, with 10 bases in between. CDR3 coding DNA: TGTGCCAGCAGCTTAGAACAGGGCGACCAGTACTTC. Translated, it gives CASSLEQGDQYF.

The rearrangement joins TRBV6-2 or TRBV6-3 to TRBJ1-1; D is ambiguous. The CDR3 sequence is 14 residues long. CDR1 is MNHEY, CDR2 SVGEGT, per germline. Trimming cost V 6 bases and J 1 base, with 12 bases left between them. The CDR3 region is CASSPGDQNTEAFF. The CDR3, as DNA: TGTGCCAGCAGCCCCGGAGACCAGAACACTGAAGCTTTCTTT.

The chain has TRBV19 and TRBJ1-3; a possible D gene is TRBD1 (5 bases). Germline V gives CDR1 LNHDA, CDR2 SQIVND (reference sequence). V was cut by 6 bases and J by 0 bases, with 18 bases left in between. The CDR3 has 17 residues. CDR3: CASRDGRSGLSGNTIYF. The CDR3 DNA follows: TGTGCCAGTAGAGACGGCCGTTCGGGACTCTCTGGAAACACCATATATTTT. The variable domain in full, completed from reference TRBV19 and TRBJ1-3, reads DGGITQSPKYLFRKEGQNVTLSCEQNLNHDAMYWYRQDPGQGLRLIYYSQIVNDFQKGDIAEGYSVSREKKESFPLTVTSAQKNPTAFYLCASRDGRSGLSGNTIYFGEGSWLTVV.

The chain combines TRBV7-6 with TRBJ1-2, with TRBD1 matching over 7 bases. The CDR3 is 15 amino acids. The trim removed 4 bases at V and 12 bases at J, leaving 17 bases unmatched. Germline CDR1 and CDR2: SGHVS and FNYEAQ. CDR3 sequence reads: CASSSRQGPAPGHTF. The CDR3 DNA sequence: TGTGCCAGCAGCTCGCGACAGGGCCCAGCACCAGGGCACACCTTC. Combining the CDR3 with reference TRBV7-6 and TRBJ1-2 gives the whole variable domain GAGVSQSPRYKVTKRGQDVALRCDPISGHVSLYWYRQALGQGPEFLTYFNYEAQQDKSGLPNDRFSAERPEGSISTLTIQRTEQRDSAMYRCASSSRQGPAPGHTFGSGTRLTVV.

The V call is TRBV10-3, the J call TRBJ1-1; a possible D gene is TRBD1 (6 bases). Germline V gene sequence: CDR1 ENHRY, CDR2 SYGVKD. V was pared by 6 bases and J by 4 bases, with 12 bases between. The CDR3 sequence is 13 residues long. The DNA for the CDR3 is TGTGCCATCAGATTAACAGGGTCCACTGAAGCTTTCTTT. Translating gives CAIRLTGSTEAFF.

The J gene is TRBJ2-6, the V gene TRBV13, with D unresolved. The CDR3 sequence is 14 residues long. CDR1 and CDR2 from the germline V gene are PRHDT and FYEKMQ (reference sequence). The V end lost 5 bases, the J end lost 2 bases, and 7 bases lay between the germline ends. The CDR3, as DNA: TGTGCCAGCAGCCCCCGGGCTGGGGCCAACGTCCTGACTTTC. This gives the protein CASSPRAGANVLTF.

This chain links TRBV18 with TRBJ2-5; the D gene could be TRBD1 or TRBD2 (7 bases each). Trimming pared 3 bases from V and 4 bases from J, leaving 15 bases between. Germline loops: CDR1 KGHSH, CDR2 LQKENI. The CDR3 consists of 15 residues. CDR3 bases: TGTGCCAGCTCACCCCAGGGGGGGTCGAGAGAGACCCAGTACTTC. This encodes CASSPQGGSRETQYF.

This chain links TRBV5-5 with TRBJ2-7; D may be TRBD1 (6 bases). The germline CDR1 and CDR2 sequences are SGHKS and YYEKEE (reference sequence). The V gene lost 4 bases and the J gene lost 6 bases, with 14 bases spanning the gap. The length of the CDR3 is 13 residues. The CDR3 loop reads CASSARGTGEQYV. The CDR3 DNA reads as TGTGCCAGCAGCGCCAGGGGAACAGGCGAGCAGTACGTC.

The CDR3 sequence is CAWSVDGNQPQHF. In DNA, the CDR3 is TGTGCCTGGAGTGTAGATGGAAATCAGCCCCAGCATTTT. The chain uses TRBV30 and TRBJ1-5; D gene unclear. This CDR3 is built from 13 residues. Between the trimmed V and J ends, which lost 0 bases and 4 bases, there was a span of 7 bases. Per the germline V gene, CDR1 is GTSNPN and CDR2 is SVGIG (reference sequence).

The chain combines TRBV4-2 with TRBJ1-1; TRBD1 matches 8 bases. V lost 9 bases, J lost 5 bases, and 11 bases stayed unmatched. CDR3 length: 14 amino acids. The V gene's germline CDR1 is LGHNA and CDR2 YNFKEQ. The CDR3 coding sequence is TGTGCCAGTAAGGACAGGGATGAGGGAACTGAAGCTTTCTTT. This codes for CASKDRDEGTEAFF.

This clone was observed a handful of times. V is TRBV2 and J is TRBJ1-1, with TRBD1 matching 7 bases. The CDR3 covers 13 residues. V trimming: 8 bases; J trimming: 4 bases; junction bases outside the gene matches: 7. CDR1 SNHLY and CDR2 FYNNEI come from the germline V gene. This CDR3 reads CASQTGAGTEAFF. The CDR3 DNA reads as TGTGCCAGCCAAACAGGGGCCGGCACTGAAGCTTTCTTT. The entire variable domain, with the rest obtained from reference TRBV2 and TRBJ1-1, is as follows: EPEVTQTPSHQVTQMGQEVILRCVPISNHLYFYWYRQILGQKVEFLVSFYNNEISEKSEIFDDQFSVERPDGSNFTLKIRSTKLEDSAMYFCASQTGAGTEAFFGQGTRLTVV.

Points on this clone: At the DNA level, this CDR3 is encoded by other sequences in the same sample as well. V and J are TRBV5-1 and TRBJ2-3; the D gene is possibly TRBD1 (5 bases). Trimming took off 0 bases at V and 1 base at J, with 9 bases between the two ends. The CDR3 has 15 amino acids. Germline V CDR1 and CDR2: SGHRS, YFSETQ. The CDR3: CASSLDRPGTDTQYF. For the CDR3, the DNA is TGCGCCAGCAGCTTGGACAGGCCAGGCACAGATACGCAGTATTTT.

This rearrangement joins TRBV7-2 to TRBJ2-7; 7 bases agree with TRBD2. The CDR3 is made up of 14 amino acids. Germline V gene sequence: CDR1 SGHTA, CDR2 FQGNSA. The junction had 11 bases not matched to a gene; V was cut back by 5 bases and J by 7 bases. The CDR3 sequence: CASSPGPGGREQYV. CDR3 sequence (DNA): TGTGCCAGCAGCCCGGGGCCCGGGGGGAGAGAGCAGTACGTC.

This clone was picked up one time. The CDR3 is CSVVGGINQPQHF. The CDR3 DNA reads as TGCAGCGTTGTCGGGGGGATCAATCAGCCCCAGCATTTT. The chain combines TRBV29-1 with TRBJ1-5; a possible D gene is TRBD1 (5 bases). This CDR3 contains 13 residues. Germline CDR1 reads SQVTM; CDR2 reads ANQGSEA. Trimming left V 4 bases short and J 3 bases short, with 10 bases between.

This clone was seen only a few times. V is TRBV18 and J is TRBJ2-1; TRBD2 matches 10 bases. The CDR3 consists of 17 residues. V shed 2 bases and J 8 bases; nucleotides not matched to a gene: 12. Per germline, CDR1 KGHSH and CDR2 LQKENI. The CDR3: CASSPSSDSGRDHEQFF. The CDR3 coding sequence is TGTGCCAGCTCACCAAGTTCCGACAGCGGGAGGGACCATGAGCAGTTCTTC.

The chain employs TRBV18 and TRBJ1-1; D remains unclear. Germline values: CDR1 KGHSH, CDR2 LQKENI. This CDR3 region has 15 residues. The germline V and J ends were trimmed by 2 bases and 3 bases, with 13 bases remaining between them. The CDR3 coding sequence is TGTGCCAGCTCACCATATCGGGGTCTATACACTGAAGCTTTCTTT. It specifies CASSPYRGLYTEAFF.

The chain uses TRBV19 and TRBJ2-1; 9 bases fit TRBD2. The CDR3 contains 15 residues. Trimming took 7 bases from V and 9 from J; bases not matched to a gene: 13. Germline V CDR1 and CDR2: LNHDA, SQIVND (reference sequence). The CDR3 reads CASTPAGLAGTEQFF. The CDR3 DNA is TGTGCCAGTACCCCTGCGGGGCTAGCGGGGACTGAGCAGTTCTTC.

The chain couples TRBV11-2 to TRBJ2-2; TRBD2 is a possible D gene (6 bases). V shed 5 bases and J shed 1 base, with 11 bases lying between them. This CDR3 region has 15 residues. CDR1 is SGHAT and CDR2 is FQNNGV in the germline V gene. The DNA for the CDR3 is TGTGCCAGCAGCCCCCGGACTAAGAACACCGGGGAGCTGTTTTTT. Its protein product is CASSPRTKNTGELFF.

The rearrangement uses TRBV30 and TRBJ1-1, with D possibly matching TRBD1 (6 bases). This CDR3 has 15 residues. CDR1 and CDR2 (germline): GTSNPN, SVGIG (reference sequence). V lost 3 bases and J lost 0, with 14 bases in between. CDR3 residues: CAWRTGLLMNTEAFF. As DNA, the CDR3 is TGTGCCTGGAGGACAGGCCTTCTCATGAACACTGAAGCTTTCTTT.

V is TRBV18 and J is TRBJ1-2; 10 nucleotides align to TRBD1. CDR1 is KGHSH and CDR2 is LQKENI in the germline V gene. The CDR3 is 15 residues long. Trimming took 5 bases from V and 4 from J; bases not matched to a gene: 7. The CDR3 coding sequence is TGTGCCAGCTCAGCAGGACAGGGGGTCCGCTATGGCTACACCTTC. The encoded protein is CASSAGQGVRYGYTF.